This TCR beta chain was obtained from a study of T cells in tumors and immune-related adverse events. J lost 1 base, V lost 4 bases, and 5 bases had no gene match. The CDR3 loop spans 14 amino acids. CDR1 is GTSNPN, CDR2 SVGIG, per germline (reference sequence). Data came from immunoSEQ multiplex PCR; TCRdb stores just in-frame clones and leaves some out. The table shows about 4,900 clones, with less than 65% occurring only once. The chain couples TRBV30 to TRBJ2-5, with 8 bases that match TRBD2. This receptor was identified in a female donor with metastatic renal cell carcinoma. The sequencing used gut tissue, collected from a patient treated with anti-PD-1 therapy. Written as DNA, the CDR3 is TGTGCCTGGAAGTCCGGACTAGCCCAAGAGACCCAGTACTTC. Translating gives CAWKSGLAQETQYF.